These T cell receptor beta chains were read from a single sample in a study of PD-1 blockade in classical Hodgkin lymphoma. Assay used: immunoSEQ multiplex PCR; TCRdb lists only in-frame clones, some missing. The sample lists about 28,000 clones; about 80% were seen once. Sequenced here: peripheral blood mononuclear cells (PBMCs), sampled before the fourth cycle of nivolumab. These receptors came from a human donor with classical Hodgkin lymphoma. Each CDR3 is given with its conserved first and last residue. The order of the fields is clone size, J gene, D gene, V gene, CDR3 DNA, CDR3 protein. The D gene is left open where the match is weak. A clone size is listed for some rows: how often the clone was seen (once, few, many), or a class if it is expanded.

size: -
J: TRBJ2-6
D: -
V: TRBV5-1
DNA: TGCGCCAGCAGCCCCAAGGACCTCTCTGGGGCCAACGTCCTGACTTTC
CDR3: CASSPKDLSGANVLTF

size: once
J: TRBJ1-1
D: -
V: TRBV2
DNA: TGTGCCAGCAGTGATCAAGGTGAAGCTTTCTTT
CDR3: CASSDQGEAFF

size: -
J: TRBJ2-3
D: TRBD1
V: TRBV7-9
DNA: TGTGCCAGCAGCTTAGTAGGGACGGGACAGGGGTTTGTGTTAGATACGCAGTATTTT
CDR3: CASSLVGTGQGFVLDTQYF

size: -
J: TRBJ2-7
D: -
V: TRBV6-5
DNA: TGTGCCAGCAGTTATAGGCCTCCCTACGAGCAGTACTTC
CDR3: CASSYRPPYEQYF

size: -
J: TRBJ1-2
D: -
V: TRBV28
DNA: TGTGCCAGCAGTTGGGAAGGTCTGGGGGAGAATGGCTACACCTTC
CDR3: CASSWEGLGENGYTF

size: -
J: TRBJ1-2
D: TRBD1
V: TRBV6-6
DNA: TGTGCCAGCAGTTACTACCCCGGTCAGGGGGAAGGCTACACCTTC
CDR3: CASSYYPGQGEGYTF

size: -
J: TRBJ2-1
D: TRBD1
V: TRBV11-3
DNA: TGTGCCAGCAGCTCAGGACAGGCTTACGGTGAGCAGTTCTTC
CDR3: CASSSGQAYGEQFF

size: -
J: TRBJ2-7
D: -
V: TRBV14
DNA: TGTGCCAGCAGCCATCAGGGGATCTACGAGCAGTACTTC
CDR3: CASSHQGIYEQYF

size: -
J: TRBJ2-3
D: TRBD2
V: TRBV19
DNA: TGTGCCAGCAGAGGACTAGCCACAGATACGCAGTATTTT
CDR3: CASRGLATDTQYF

size: few
J: TRBJ1-5
D: -
V: TRBV6-1
DNA: TGTGCCAGCAGTCCCTTATCCAATCAGCCCCAGCATTTT
CDR3: CASSPLSNQPQHF

size: -
J: TRBJ2-5
D: -
V: TRBV5-6
DNA: TGTGCCAGCAGCTTGGGGCAGCTCCAAGAGACCCAGTACTTC
CDR3: CASSLGQLQETQYF

size: -
J: TRBJ2-2
D: -
V: TRBV2
DNA: TGTGCCAGCACCATACCCACAGGGGGAGGGACCGGGGAGCTGTTTTTT
CDR3: CASTIPTGGGTGELFF

size: few
J: TRBJ1-1
D: -
V: TRBV5-1
DNA: TGCGCCAGCAGCTTGGCCGGGGGGAACACTGAAGCTTTCTTT
CDR3: CASSLAGGNTEAFF

size: -
J: TRBJ2-1
D: TRBD2
V: TRBV29-1
DNA: TGCAGCGTGCCCGCTTTCTGGCGCGGGAGGCACGATGAGCAGTTCTTC
CDR3: CSVPAFWRGRHDEQFF

size: medium-sized
J: TRBJ2-1
D: TRBD2
V: TRBV7-9
DNA: TGTGCCAGCAGCCCTGCCCGGGGACTAGCGGGAGGCTATGAGCAGTTCTTC
CDR3: CASSPARGLAGGYEQFF

size: -
J: TRBJ2-7
D: -
V: TRBV7-9
DNA: TGTGCCAGCAGCGTTGGGACGGCGACCTACGAGCAGTACTTC
CDR3: CASSVGTATYEQYF

size: -
J: TRBJ2-1
D: -
V: TRBV29-1
DNA: TGCAGCGTTGATACCAGGACTGATGAGCAGTTCTTC
CDR3: CSVDTRTDEQFF

size: -
J: TRBJ2-1
D: TRBD2
V: TRBV7-8
DNA: TGTGCCAGCAGGCTAGCGGGAGCCTACAATGAGCAGTTCTTC
CDR3: CASRLAGAYNEQFF

size: -
J: TRBJ2-3
D: -
V: TRBV28
DNA: TGTGCCAGCAGTCCCCAGGGGGGAGGGCCGGATACGCAGTATTTT
CDR3: CASSPQGGGPDTQYF

size: -
J: TRBJ1-1
D: -
V: TRBV2
DNA: TGTGCCAGCAGTGCCGCGGCAGGGATGGCCGAAGCTTTCTTT
CDR3: CASSAAAGMAEAFF

size: -
J: TRBJ2-7
D: -
V: TRBV5-1
DNA: TGCGCCAGCAGCGGCGGGGCCCCGACCGGAACAGGGTTCGGGTACGAGCAGTACTTC
CDR3: CASSGGAPTGTGFGYEQYF

size: -
J: TRBJ2-5
D: -
V: TRBV5-1
DNA: TGCGCCAGCAGCTCTAACCAAGAGACCCAGTACTTC
CDR3: CASSSNQETQYF

size: -
J: TRBJ2-5
D: -
V: TRBV19
DNA: TGTGCCAGTAGTATAGCTGCAGCCCGACAAGAGACCCAGTACTTC
CDR3: CASSIAAARQETQYF

size: few
J: TRBJ1-1
D: TRBD1
V: TRBV27
DNA: TGTGCCAGCAGTCCGACAGGGATCTACGCTGAAGCTTTCTTT
CDR3: CASSPTGIYAEAFF